This TCR beta chain derives from a study of blood T cell repertoires in COVID-19. At the level of the study: PBMCs, B-cell-depleted T cells, or T cells provided the cDNA or gDNA that made up the material.

Data came from immunoSEQ multiplex PCR; TCRdb stores just in-frame clones and leaves some out. The sample comprises tens of thousands of clones, 70% to 90% of which are singletons, and around 9% rests with the top ten. Germline CDR1 is SNHLY and CDR2 is FYNNEI. J was trimmed by 4 bases and V by 6 bases; bases with no gene match: 4. The CDR3 has 14 residues. This sequence originates from a man older than 75 with active COVID-19. Material for sequencing was peripheral blood. The chain links TRBV2 to TRBJ1-5; 9 nucleotides agree with TRBD1. The CDR3 reads CASSVTGGNQPQHF. In DNA form, the CDR3 reads TGTGCCAGCAGCGTGACAGGGGGAAATCAGCCCCAGCATTTT.